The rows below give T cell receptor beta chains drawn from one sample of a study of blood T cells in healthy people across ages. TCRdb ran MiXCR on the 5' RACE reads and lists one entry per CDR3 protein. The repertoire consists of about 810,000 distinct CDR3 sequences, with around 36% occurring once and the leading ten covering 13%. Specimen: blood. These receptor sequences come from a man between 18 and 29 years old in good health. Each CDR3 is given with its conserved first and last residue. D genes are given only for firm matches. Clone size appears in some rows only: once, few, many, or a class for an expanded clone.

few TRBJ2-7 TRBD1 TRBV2 CASAPGQVSYEQYF TGTGCCAGTGCGCCGGGACAGGTTTCCTACGAGCAGTACTTC
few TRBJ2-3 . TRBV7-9 CASSIDSTDTQYF TGTGCCAGCAGCATAGACAGCACAGATACGCAGTATTTT
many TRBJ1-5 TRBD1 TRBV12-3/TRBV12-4 CASSTGDQPQHF TGTGCCAGCAGTACAGGGGATCAGCCCCAGCATTTT
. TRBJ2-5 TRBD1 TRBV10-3 CAISRGTGVKETQYF TGTGCCATCAGCCGGGGGACAGGGGTAAAAGAGACCCAGTACTTC
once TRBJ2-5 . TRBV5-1 CASSSGGISQETQYF TGCGCCAGCAGCTCGGGTGGGATAAGCCAAGAGACCCAGTACTTC
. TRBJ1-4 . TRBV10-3 CAISAPRLTDPPSKLFF TGTGCCATCAGTGCGCCGCGACTGACGGACCCCCCATCGAAACTGTTTTTT
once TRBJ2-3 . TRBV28 CTSIGREHYTQYF TGTACCAGCATTGGCCGGGAACATTATACGCAGTATTTT
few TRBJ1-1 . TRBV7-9 CASSRSTTLGNTEAFF TGTGCCAGCAGCCGGAGTACCACCCTTGGTAACACTGAAGCTTTCTTT
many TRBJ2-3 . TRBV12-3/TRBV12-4 CASSLRDIAWDTQYF TGTGCCAGCAGTCTCCGGGACATAGCATGGGATACGCAGTATTTT
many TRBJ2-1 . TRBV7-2 CASSPGLNRDRQFF TGTGCCAGCAGCCCAGGGTTGAACAGGGATAGGCAGTTCTTC
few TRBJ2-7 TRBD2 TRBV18 CASSPPGLDDEQYF TGTGCCAGCTCACCGCCGGGACTAGATGACGAGCAGTACTTC
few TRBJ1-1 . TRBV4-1 CASSSNMNTEAFF TGCGCCAGCAGCTCGAACATGAACACTGAAGCTTTCTTT
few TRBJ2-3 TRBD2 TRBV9 CASSVLGGGTDTQYF TGTGCCAGCAGCGTATTGGGGGGAGGGACAGATACGCAGTATTTT
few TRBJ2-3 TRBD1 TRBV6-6 CASSLGQGIDTQYF TGTGCCAGCAGCCTCGGACAGGGGATAGATACGCAGTATTTT
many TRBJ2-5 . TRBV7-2 CASRSYSIQETQYF TGTGCCAGCAGGAGCTACAGCATCCAAGAGACCCAGTACTTC
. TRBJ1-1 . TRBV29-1 CSVAPTVNTEAFF TGCAGCGTTGCCCCGACTGTGAACACTGAAGCTTTCTTT
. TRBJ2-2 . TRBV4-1 CASSPGIRGGFTGELFF TGCGCCAGCAGTCCCGGGATCAGGGGAGGATTCACCGGGGAGCTGTTTTTT
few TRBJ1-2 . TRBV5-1 CASSLDSMGYTF TGCGCCAGCAGCTTGGATTCCATGGGCTACACCTTC
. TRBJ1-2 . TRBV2 CASLTTLPAF TGTGCCAGCCTGACGACCCTTCCCGCCTTC
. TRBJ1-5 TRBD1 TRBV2 CASSQDRVSNQPQHF TGTGCCAGCAGCCAGGACAGGGTTAGCAATCAGCCCCAGCATTTT
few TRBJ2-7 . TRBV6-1 CASRLGGEGYEQYF TGTGCCAGCAGGCTCGGGGGAGAAGGCTACGAGCAGTACTTC
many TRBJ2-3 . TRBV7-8 CASSAPNRGAQDTQYF TGTGCCAGCAGCGCTCCTAATCGGGGGGCCCAAGATACGCAGTATTTT
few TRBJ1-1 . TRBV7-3 CASSLNPGANTEAFF TGTGCCAGCAGCCTCAATCCGGGGGCGAACACTGAAGCTTTCTTT
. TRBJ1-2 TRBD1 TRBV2 CASRSGQGYGYTF TGTGCCAGCAGGTCGGGACAGGGCTATGGCTACACCTTC
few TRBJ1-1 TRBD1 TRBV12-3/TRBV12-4 CASSFAGTANTEAFF TGTGCCAGCAGTTTTGCTGGGACAGCGAACACTGAAGCTTTCTTT
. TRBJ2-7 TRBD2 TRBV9 CASSPSHASGSSYEQYF TGTGCCAGCAGCCCTTCCCATGCTAGCGGGAGCTCCTACGAGCAGTACTTC
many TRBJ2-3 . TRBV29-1 CSVTGLLTDTQYF TGCAGCGTTACAGGCCTCCTCACAGATACGCAGTATTTT
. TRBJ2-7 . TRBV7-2 CASSLSQGTTDEQYF TGTGCCAGCAGCTTATCGCAGGGGACTACGGACGAGCAGTACTTC
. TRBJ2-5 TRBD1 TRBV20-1 CSANRGRGGETQYF TGCAGTGCTAACAGGGGGCGAGGAGGGGAGACCCAGTACTTC
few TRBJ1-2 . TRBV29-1 CSVVALTANYGYTF TGCAGCGTTGTAGCCCTGACAGCGAACTATGGCTACACCTTC
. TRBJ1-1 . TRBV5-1 CASSLGAAHAEAFF TGCGCCAGCAGCTTGGGGGCAGCACACGCTGAAGCTTTCTTT
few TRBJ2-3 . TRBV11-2 CASSLGSVLTDTQYF TGTGCCAGCAGCTTAGGGTCTGTACTCACAGATACGCAGTATTTT
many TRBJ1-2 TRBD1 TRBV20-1 CSAYFRDRGLGGYTF TGCAGTGCTTACTTCCGGGACAGGGGGCTGGGTGGCTACACCTTC
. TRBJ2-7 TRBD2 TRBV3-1 CASSQGKTSGIKHSYEQYF TGTGCCAGCAGCCAAGGGAAAACCAGCGGGATCAAACATTCCTACGAGCAGTACTTC
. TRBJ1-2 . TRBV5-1 CASSLRAEGSDYGYTF TGCGCCAGCAGCTTGAGGGCCGAGGGTTCGGACTATGGCTACACCTTC
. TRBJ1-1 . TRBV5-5 CASSLPSKTEAFF TGTGCCAGCAGCTTGCCGTCGAAAACTGAAGCTTTCTTT
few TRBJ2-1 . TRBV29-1 CSVDRNEQFF TGCAGCGTTGACAGAAATGAGCAGTTCTTC